The clone carrying this T cell receptor (beta chain) was recorded many times. Its target is unknown. The source of the sample is a study of early T cells in non-severe SARS-CoV-2 infection. Study-level information: It was bulk RNA from unsorted whole blood that was sequenced, and the chains were unpaired. Study results and caveats: VDJdb matching skewed toward anti-spike CD8 responses, missing private and CD4 specificities.

The V end lost 7 bases, the J end lost 14 bases, and 6 bases lay between the germline ends. Per the germline V gene, CDR1 is SGHNT and CDR2 is YENEEA. The CDR3 is 8 amino acids. Individual cDNA molecules carried attached unique molecular identifiers. Each CDR3 protein is one row after TCRdb ran MiXCR on the 5' RACE reads. Of approximately 23,000 distinct CDR3 sequences listed, about 4.5% are singletons. The clonotype was recovered from an adult who was a healthcare worker with PCR-confirmed SARS-CoV-2 infection or an uninfected control (not recorded which). Input material: whole blood. This chain uses TRBV11-3 with TRBJ1-5; D is unclear. The CDR3 DNA sequence: TGTGCCAGCAACGCCAAGCATTTT. Translation: CASNAKHF.